This section outlines one TCR beta chain sequence together with its context. The data belong to a study of cytotoxic CD8 clonotypes in ibrutinib-treated CLL. Sequenced by immunoSEQ multiplex PCR; TCRdb stores in-frame clones only, minus some. There are approximately 84,000 clones in the sample; roughly 86% occur only once, and 5% to 6% lies in the top ten. Trimming pared 1 base from V and 11 bases from J, leaving 17 bases between. CDR1 MGHRA and CDR2 YSYEKL come from the germline V gene. This CDR3 is 14 amino acids long. The sequence derives from a human donor with chronic lymphocytic leukemia. The sequences come from PBMCs, collected before ibrutinib treatment. This sequence joins TRBV4-1 and TRBJ1-1, with a weak D call TRBD1 (5 bases). As DNA, the CDR3 is TGCGCCAGCAGCCAAGCGGACGATCAGGGAATGGCTTTCTTT. Translation gives CASSQADDQGMAFF.